This T cell receptor beta chain was obtained from a study of T cell changes during pregnancy in multiple sclerosis. Deletions cut 0 bases from V and 3 bases from J, with 11 bases between. CDR1 and CDR2 from the germline V gene are LNHNV and YYDKDF (reference sequence). CDR3 length equals 15 residues. The method was immunoSEQ multiplex PCR; TCRdb's version includes in-frame clones alone and lacks a portion of them. The table lists under 85,000 clones, around nine tenths of them singletons. This chain links TRBV15 with TRBJ2-5, with D possibly TRBD2 on 6 matching bases. This TCR was sampled from a female donor with multiple sclerosis, enrolled in a pregnancy study. The specimen comprised CD4+ T cells from peripheral blood mononuclear cells, sampled in the second trimester of pregnancy. The chain's CDR3 is CATSRDRRGEETQYF. CDR3 in DNA: TGTGCCACCAGCAGAGATAGGAGGGGTGAAGAGACCCAGTACTTC.